The clone carrying this T cell receptor (beta chain) was seen at least ten times. The data derive from a study of regulatory T cells in long-lasting Graves disease. As for time point: persistent/refractory GD, antithyroid drugs over 5 years with positive TRAb. Scientists built the TCR library using RNA that was extracted from PBMCs. Arm-PCR of CDR3 regions with iRepertoire HTBI primers generated TCR beta libraries. TCRdb independently ran MiXCR on the multiplex PCR reads; one entry per CDR3 protein. The sample has a few hundred thousand distinct CDR3 sequences, 21% seen once. In germline, CDR1 is SNHLY, CDR2 FYNNEI. The CDR3 sequence is 12 residues long. The V end was cut by 7 bases, the J end by 3 bases, with 10 bases between.

The rearrangement joins TRBV2 to TRBJ2-7, with D hard to call. This TCR derives from a female donor with Graves disease. Specimen: peripheral blood mononuclear cells (PBMCs), collected when the disease was refractory, from a patient treated with antithyroid drugs. CDR3 bases: TGTGCCAGCACGGCCTTATTCTACGAGCAGTACTTC. Translated: CASTALFYEQYF.